What follows describes a single T cell receptor beta chain. No cognate antigen has been identified for it. Nothing much larger sits one base from this clone, and base qualities are not available. Libraries were constructed by the immunoSEQ multiplex PCR assay. The immuneACCESS repertoire file appears here via TCRdb, limited to in-frame rearrangements. These files lack a portion of the clones; in checked studies, under half of the deficit traces to unresolved V genes, and the cause of the others is not known. The sample has 65,000 to 100,000 clones on record, 80% to 90% of them singletons. Jointly, the top ten make up 20% to 25% of the sample. This specimen comes from a study of control samples from healthy donors and cancer patients (TCRdb year 2020). Trimming removed 2 bases from V and 6 bases from J, leaving 11 bases between the germline ends. CDR1 and CDR2 were assigned from the germline V gene as SGDLS and YYNGEE. The CDR3, from cysteine to phenylalanine, totals 13 residues. The only DNA kept is the CDR3, 39 bases in frame from the first base.

Sequencing used blood. The TCR was taken from a man aged 45-65 years in good health. The rearrangement joined TRBV9 to TRBJ1-1; no D gene can be assigned with confidence. The DNA is TGTGCCAGCAGCGTCACCCCAGGCGCTGAAGCTTTCTTT. This gives the protein CASSVTPGAEAFF.